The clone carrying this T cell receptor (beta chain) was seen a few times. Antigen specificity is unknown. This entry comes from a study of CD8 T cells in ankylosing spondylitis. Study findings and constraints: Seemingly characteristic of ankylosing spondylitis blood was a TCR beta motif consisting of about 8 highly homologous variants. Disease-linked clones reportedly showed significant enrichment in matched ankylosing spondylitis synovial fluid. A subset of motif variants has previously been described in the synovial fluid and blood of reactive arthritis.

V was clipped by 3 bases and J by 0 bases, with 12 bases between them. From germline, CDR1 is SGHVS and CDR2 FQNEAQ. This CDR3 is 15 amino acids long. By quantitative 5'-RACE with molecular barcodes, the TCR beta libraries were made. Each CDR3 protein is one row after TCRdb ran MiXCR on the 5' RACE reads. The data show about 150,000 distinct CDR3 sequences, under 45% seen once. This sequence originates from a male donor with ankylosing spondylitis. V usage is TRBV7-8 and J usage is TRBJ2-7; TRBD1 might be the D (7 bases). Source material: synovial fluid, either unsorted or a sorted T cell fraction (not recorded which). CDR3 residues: CASSLYRGGSYEQYF. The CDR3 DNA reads TGTGCCAGCAGCTTGTACAGGGGAGGCTCCTACGAGCAGTACTTC. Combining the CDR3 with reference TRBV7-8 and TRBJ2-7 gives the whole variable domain GAGVSQSPRYKVAKRGQDVALRCDPISGHVSLFWYQQALGQGPEFLTYFQNEAQLDKSGLPSDRFFAERPEGSVSTLKIQRTQQEDSAVYLCASSLYRGGSYEQYFGPGTRLTVT.